Given below is one T cell receptor beta chain in context. Only in-frame clones appear in the TCRdb table, and some are missing; sequencing was by immunoSEQ multiplex PCR. This sample has about 260,000 clones, with approximately 91% found just once. The sample is drawn from a study of blood T cell repertoires in COVID-19. Study details: Sources were T cells, B-cell-depleted T cells, or PBMCs; the material itself was cDNA or gDNA.

V was trimmed by 3 bases and J by 5 bases, leaving 13 bases between them. The germline CDR1 and CDR2 sequences are GTSNPN and SVGIG (reference sequence). The CDR3 contains 13 residues. Sequenced sample: peripheral blood. This TCR derives from a human donor in a cohort sampled during active COVID-19. The chain has TRBV30 and TRBJ1-2; no definite D call. The CDR3 DNA reads TGTGCCTGGAGCCCCTTCCCGGGTTATGGCTACACCTTC. It specifies CAWSPFPGYGYTF.